This T cell receptor beta chain was profiled in a study of STAT5B mutations in CD4+ large granular lymphocyte leukemia (dated by TCRdb to between 2021 and 2024). Looking at the study overall: Among healthy controls, the CDR3 'QG' motif was associated with a particular HLA allele. The study compared the TCRbeta repertoires of patients with CD4+ T-cell large granular lymphocyte leukemia against the TCRbeta repertoires of healthy blood donors. Flow cytometry performed on FACSCanto II or FACSVerse showed that the purified fractions had more than 95% purity among lymphocytes. The full study reports these points: The main leukemic clonotypes were found to be private to each patient, although about a quarter of the main leukemic clonotypes were detected at low frequency in the non-leukemic repertoires of other patients. CD4-sorted patient repertoires appeared more clonal than healthy CD4+ repertoires, and this difference persisted after removing the putative leukemic clones. TRBV06-family usage was enriched among the top patient clones (8/27) compared with healthy controls (2/35). The data were not HLA-matched, and the relatively small sample size could explain the higher clonality seen in CD4+ compared with CD8+ T-LGLL.

Buffy coats from roughly 37 blood donors, supplied by the Finnish Red Cross blood service, were used as healthy controls. All TCR-sequenced material derived from peripheral blood: patient blood samples and healthy donor buffy coats. Ficoll-Hypaque gradient centrifugation was used to isolate peripheral blood mononuclear cells. For the healthy controls, CD4+ cells were obtained from buffy coats by magnetic purification. Genomic DNA was extracted using the Gentra Puregene Cell and Tissue kit, and a Qubit 2.0 fluorometer was used to quantify it. TCRbeta rearrangements were sequenced from genomic DNA using the immunoSEQ assay at survey resolution. The source study handled its data this way. A lowest detectable productive clonotype frequency of 2.59 x 10-5 was observed in the TCR sequencing data. Only productive TCRbeta rearrangements, meaning sequences that were complete and in-frame, were kept for the analyses. Simpson clonality, calculated in the immunoSEQ Analyzer version 3.0, was used as the measure of sample clonality. Clones were binned by frequency as very rare, small, medium, large (1-20%) or hyperexpanded (>20%). Generation probabilities were estimated with OLGA 1.2.3, V-gene circos plots were generated with VDJtools, specificities were searched for in VDJdb, and CDR3 motifs were identified with GLIPH. TCRdb's version of the immuneACCESS table is confined to in-frame rearrangements and falls short of the full clone set. An unresolved V gene accounts for under half of the shortfall where checked; the remainder is of unknown origin. V and J calls and clone size follow that table, whereas D and trimming were derived from the DNA. The table for this sample lists roughly 30,000 clones; around 85% of them were counted only once. The ten most abundant clones make up approximately 6.2% of the sample.

Clipping removes 5 bases from V and 2 bases from J, with 13 as the unmatched junction base count. According to the germline V gene (reference sequence), CDR1 reads LNHDA and CDR2 reads SQIVND. From the cysteine up to the phenylalanine, the CDR3 has a length of 17 residues. The entry retains the CDR3 DNA only, 51 bases that are in frame from base 1. For this clone: No cognate antigen has been identified for it. No per-base quality is available; no much larger clone lies one base away.

The V gene is TRBV19 and the J gene is TRBJ2-3; 7 nucleotides in the junction match TRBD2. This sequence was found in a human donor in good health. What was sequenced was CD4+ T cells from blood buffy coats. For the CDR3, the sequence is CASSQTKSGAITDTQYF. The nucleotides read TGTGCCAGTAGTCAAACCAAAAGCGGGGCGATCACAGATACGCAGTATTTT.